This is a list of T cell receptor beta chains from one sample in a study of response to subunit inactivated influenza vaccine. TCRdb analysed the RT-PCR reads with MiXCR anew, one entry per CDR3 protein. The table has 750,000 to 850,000 distinct CDR3 sequences, less than 20% seen once. The material sequenced was PBMCs from blood, taken 4 to 6 days after vaccination. The receptors here all came from a man in his fifties or sixties who received an inactivated influenza vaccine. CDR3s include the opening cysteine and the closing phenylalanine or tryptophan. The order of the fields is J gene, V gene, CDR3 protein.

>TRBJ2-7|TRBV28
CASSLLGTTYEQYF
>TRBJ2-1|TRBV7-2
CASSSSGLANEQFF
>TRBJ2-4|TRBV24-1
CAIPLAKNIQYF
>TRBJ2-3|TRBV10-2
CASNAAGGTDTQYF
>TRBJ2-2|TRBV27
CASISTDGELFF
>TRBJ2-7|TRBV4-3
CASSQEYWDSSYEQYF
>TRBJ2-5|TRBV5-1
CASSSSPATGGRETQYF
>TRBJ2-7|TRBV2
CASRGDASYEQYF
>TRBJ2-2|TRBV12-3/TRBV12-4
CASKAAPSGELFF
>TRBJ2-5|TRBV12-3/TRBV12-4
CASSFKGYQETQYF
>TRBJ2-5|TRBV4-2
CASSQGPSGEETQYF
>TRBJ1-2|TRBV6-2/TRBV6-3
CASSREGRAGGYTF
>TRBJ2-3|TRBV5-5
CASSTLASTDTQYF
>TRBJ1-5|TRBV21-1
CASSKESSSNQPQHF
>TRBJ2-7|TRBV20-1
CSARVNHRERGYEQYF
>TRBJ2-2|TRBV10-1
CASRRTSGNTGELFF
>TRBJ2-7|TRBV5-1
CASSSGVVSFYEQYF
>TRBJ2-1|TRBV20-1
CSARVLGRSSYNEQFF
>TRBJ2-1|TRBV10-3
CAISVQNEQFF
>TRBJ2-6|TRBV29-1
CSVSGPVSSGANVLTF
>TRBJ1-1|TRBV6-2/TRBV6-3
CASSSPRGQTGTEAFF
>TRBJ1-6|TRBV7-2
CASSLLGGANSPLHF
>TRBJ2-3|TRBV7-6
CASSSIAGADTQYF
>TRBJ2-7|TRBV5-6
CASSRGLKVYEQYF
>TRBJ1-2|TRBV5-1
CASSSAGTGYGYTF
>TRBJ2-1|TRBV11-2
CASSLRGTSGRIYNEQFF
>TRBJ1-3|TRBV5-1
CASSAGTDGNTIYF
>TRBJ2-1|TRBV12-3/TRBV12-4
CASSLAPGSSYNEQFF
>TRBJ2-2|TRBV5-5
CASSPVRVSTGELFF
>TRBJ2-1|TRBV24-1
CATSPGTEQFF
>TRBJ2-3|TRBV4-3
CASSQVQGAGDTQYF
>TRBJ2-1|TRBV20-1
CSASAPSGRTNEQFF
>TRBJ2-7|TRBV28
CASSITGTAELYEQYF
>TRBJ2-6|TRBV5-1
CASSPTVLGGANVLTF
>TRBJ1-4|TRBV20-1
CSAGRTVREKLFF
>TRBJ2-5|TRBV24-1
CATSGGTGSGETQYF
>TRBJ1-6|TRBV6-5
CASSYSWGKDNSPLHF
>TRBJ2-5|TRBV20-1
CSASRLAGAQETQYF
>TRBJ2-7|TRBV5-6
CASSLDLESSYEQYF
>TRBJ2-1|TRBV7-9
CASSLPQQGKVEQFF